This T cell receptor beta chain was obtained from a study of cytomegalovirus exposure and HLA in healthy donors. On the study more broadly: Counted in an early data release were tens of millions of unique TCRs from HLA-typed donors. Study-wide findings and caveats: Donors were assumed by presence/absence analyses to have roughly uniform sequencing depth. Later on, a genetic analysis was performed. It linked a missense variant in DCLRE1C with V- and J-gene trimming of TCR beta.

This PCR relied on a set of 60 Vbeta primers and 13 Jbeta primers. Method: immunoSEQ multiplex PCR; TCRdb's copy keeps in-frame clones and lacks some. Found here are some 180,000 clones, roughly 74% of them singletons; the top ten hold over 1.5%. This clone was seen a few times. The antigen is undetermined. This CDR3 has 13 amino acids. V lost 5 bases and J lost 2, with 10 bases in between. The germline V gene has CDR1 SEHNR and CDR2 FQNEAQ (reference sequence). This chain uses TRBV7-9 with TRBJ2-7; D uncertain. The TCR sequence derives from a woman aged 25 to 39 in good health and CMV-seronegative. Material for sequencing was PBMCs. This chain's CDR3 is CASSLLTPYEQYF. The CDR3 nucleotides read TGTGCCAGCAGCCTACTAACCCCCTACGAGCAGTACTTC.